This entry concerns a single TCR beta chain. This clonotype was detected a few times. Its cognate antigen has yet to be identified. Per-nucleotide qualities are absent, and no much larger clonotype sits a single base away. Per the germline V gene, MDHEN is the CDR1 and SYDVKM is the CDR2. V is shortened by 1 base, J by 6 bases, and the region joining them spans 3 bases. The CDR3 spans 12 residues, from the cysteine through the phenylalanine. The CDR3 DNA has 36 bases and is translated from base 1. The sample is drawn from a study of early T cells in non-severe SARS-CoV-2 infection (dated by TCRdb to the early 2020s). As for the study more broadly: Because TCR sequencing was done on bulk RNA from unsorted whole blood, the alpha and beta chains could not be paired.

Set within a cohort of healthcare workers in London, UK, this nested case-control study involved weekly PCR testing of nasopharyngeal swabs along with blood sampling. Healthcare workers were recruited between 23 and 31 March 2020, during the week of the UK lockdown, and were followed weekly for up to about 16 weeks. Libraries were prepared through 5' RACE. The sample was run on a NextSeq 500. The TCR library protocol attached unique molecular identifiers to individual cDNA molecules to correct for sequencing error and PCR bias. Sequencing covered both TCR alpha and beta chains, and within each sample the abundances of alpha and beta sequences were tightly co-correlated. Turning to the authors' computational methods: Decombinator V4 was used to annotate the V gene, J gene and CDR3 of the TCR sequences. TCRs were defined as expanded if a significant change between any two time points was detected under a Poisson model with p below 0.0001. Abundances of TCRs were expressed as counts per million after normalisation to the total number of TCRs sequenced in each sample. TRAV1-2 paired with TRAJ12, TRAJ20 or TRAJ33 defined MAIT TCRs, while TRAV10 paired with TRAJ18 defined iNKT TCRs. VDJdb, accessed 1 November 2021, was searched for CMV, EBV and SARS-CoV-2 annotated TCRs, with TCRs annotated for multiple antigens excluded. TCRdb passed the public sequencing reads through fastp at Q25 and MiXCR, retaining productive beta sequences. Identical CDR3 proteins give one entry, which carries the most common genes and DNA. V and J calls and clone size were set by TCRdb, not the authors. The sample profile shows about 71,000 distinct CDR3 sequences; approximately 13% of them were found once. Roughly 2.5% of the sample comes from the top ten.

Study-wide findings and limitations: VDJdb matching was skewed toward anti-spike CD8 responses and likely underestimated virus-specific expansions, missing private and CD4 specificities.

The material was whole blood, obtained at baseline. This receptor chain uses TRBV28 and TRBJ2-2, with the D segment identity uncertain. This sequence was found in an adult who was a healthcare worker with PCR-confirmed SARS-CoV-2 infection or an uninfected control (not recorded which). CDR3 region: CASSLLSGELFF. The DNA sequence is given as TGTGCCAGCAGTTTATTGTCCGGGGAGCTGTTTTTT.